Listed below are T cell receptor beta chains from one sample, sequenced in a study of cytomegalovirus exposure and HLA in healthy donors. Using immunoSEQ multiplex PCR, the repertoire was profiled, and TCRdb retains in-frame clones only, with some absent. The sample has 150,000 to 200,000 clones. Material: PBMCs. These receptors were collected from a man aged 25-40 years in good health and CMV-seronegative. The CDR3 runs from the conserved cysteine through the conserved F or W. Fields, in order: V gene, D gene, J gene, CDR3 DNA, CDR3 protein. A D gene is named only where the DNA matches it firmly.

TRBV15	TRBD1	TRBJ1-2	TGTGCCACCAGCAACCGAAAGGGCGACAGGGTCTATGGCTACACCTTC	CATSNRKGDRVYGYTF
TRBV19	NA	TRBJ1-6	TGTGCCAGTAGTCCCGGGATCGGAGTGCCCCTCCACTTT	CASSPGIGVPLHF
TRBV7-8	NA	TRBJ1-1	TGTGCCAGCAGCTCGACAGGGAACACTGAAGCTTTCTTT	CASSSTGNTEAFF
TRBV5-1	TRBD1	TRBJ2-7	TGCGCCAGCAGCTTGGCCGCCGACAGGGTCTACGAGCAGTACTTC	CASSLAADRVYEQYF
TRBV7-8	NA	TRBJ2-7	TGTGCCAGCTTAGGGCGTGGGGGAGGCTCCTACGAGCAGTACTTC	CASLGRGGGSYEQYF
TRBV11-3	NA	TRBJ2-5	TGTGCCAGCAGCTTATCCCGGGACCAAGAGACCCAGTACTTC	CASSLSRDQETQYF
TRBV9	NA	TRBJ2-1	TGTGCCAGCAGCCCCGACAGAGGGGGTGAGCAGTTCTTC	CASSPDRGGEQFF
TRBV19	NA	TRBJ1-5	TGTGCCAGTAGTATTGAGGGATTCAATCAGCCCCAGCATTTT	CASSIEGFNQPQHF
TRBV6-1	TRBD1	TRBJ1-5	TGTGCCAGCAGTGCCTGGGACAGATATAGCAATCAGCCCCAGCATTTT	CASSAWDRYSNQPQHF
TRBV30	NA	TRBJ2-1	TGTGCCTGGAGTGGTGGGGGGTCCTACAATGAGCAGTTCTTC	CAWSGGGSYNEQFF
TRBV7-9	TRBD1	TRBJ1-2	TGTGCCAGCAGCCCCGGGACAGGAGCCAACTATGGCTACACCTTC	CASSPGTGANYGYTF
TRBV19	TRBD1	TRBJ1-2	TGTGCCAGTAGTATGGGACAGCCCCCCCAGTCTGGCTACACCTTC	CASSMGQPPQSGYTF
TRBV30	NA	TRBJ1-1	TGTGCCTCCCGAGGAGGGGCTGAAGCTTTCTTT	CASRGGAEAFF
TRBV29-1	TRBD1	TRBJ1-1	TGCAGCGTTGATTTTAGACAGGGAGCCACTGAAGCTTTCTTT	CSVDFRQGATEAFF
TRBV5-5	NA	TRBJ1-1	TGTGCCAGCAGCGCACAGGGATACCTGAACACTGAAGCTTTCTTT	CASSAQGYLNTEAFF
TRBV7-8	TRBD1	TRBJ2-7	TGTGCCAGCAGCACCGGGACAGGGTCCGGACAGCAGCAGTACTTC	CASSTGTGSGQQQYF
TRBV6-5	TRBD1	TRBJ1-2	TGTGCCAGCACTAACTATGAGACAGGGCTTGATGGCTACACCTTC	CASTNYETGLDGYTF
TRBV30	NA	TRBJ1-5	TGTGCCTGGAGTGTAGAGAGGGTCCCTAGCAATCAGCCCCAGCATTTT	CAWSVERVPSNQPQHF
TRBV14	NA	TRBJ2-1	TGTGCCAGCAGCCAAGAGACGGAGGGGCCCACGGGGCAGTTCTTC	CASSQETEGPTGQFF
TRBV19	NA	TRBJ2-1	TGTGCCAGTAGTATAGCGGGGGATCGTTGGAATGAGCAGTTCTTC	CASSIAGDRWNEQFF
TRBV13	TRBD1	TRBJ1-6	TGTGCCAGCACCATACAGGGGGTGGGTTCACCCCTCCACTTT	CASTIQGVGSPLHF
TRBV18	NA	TRBJ2-7	TGTGCCAGCTCACCATCTGACAGCGTCAGAAACGAGCAGTACTTC	CASSPSDSVRNEQYF
TRBV27	TRBD2	TRBJ2-7	TGTGCCAGCAGTTGGGGACTAGCGGAATACGAGCAGTACTTC	CASSWGLAEYEQYF
TRBV7-6	NA	TRBJ2-5	TGTGCCAGCAGCTCTATAGTGGGCGTAGAGACCCAGTACTTC	CASSSIVGVETQYF
TRBV30	NA	TRBJ2-1	TGTGCCTGGAGTGTCCAGGTCGGGGCCTACAATGAGCAGTTCTTC	CAWSVQVGAYNEQFF
TRBV7-8	NA	TRBJ2-7	TGTGCCAGCAGCCCGGGGAGAGCTTACGAGCAGTACTTC	CASSPGRAYEQYF
TRBV6-6	TRBD1	TRBJ2-4	TGTGCCAGCAGTTCTTTCTACAGGGGTAGGGACTTC	CASSSFYRGRDF
TRBV7-2	TRBD2	TRBJ2-1	TGTGCCAGCAGCTCGAGCGGGGGGGCCGGGGATGAGCAGTTCTTC	CASSSSGGAGDEQFF
TRBV4-1	TRBD1	TRBJ2-7	TGCGCCAGCAGCCGTACGGCAGGGGGACGGATCGGAAATACCTACGAGCAGTACTTC	CASSRTAGGRIGNTYEQYF
TRBV6-6	NA	TRBJ2-5	TGTGCCAGCAGCCAAAGAGGGGAGACCCAGTACTTC	CASSQRGETQYF
TRBV7-2	TRBD1	TRBJ1-1	TGTGCCAGCAGCGAACCCGGGACAGGGGGGTTTTGGAACACTGAAGCTTTCTTT	CASSEPGTGGFWNTEAFF
TRBV9	TRBD1	TRBJ1-5	TGTGCCAGCAGCGTAAGTCCTGGGGGACAGGGGGATCAGCCCCAGCATTTT	CASSVSPGGQGDQPQHF
TRBV7-9	TRBD1	TRBJ1-1	TGTGCCAGCAGCTCCGACAGGGACCCTGAAGCTTTCTTT	CASSSDRDPEAFF
TRBV6-5	TRBD2	TRBJ2-1	TGTGCCAGCAGTCTAGCGGGGGGGCCTGGGAATGAGCAGTTCTTC	CASSLAGGPGNEQFF
TRBV10-3	NA	TRBJ2-1	TGTGCCATCAGTGAGCTCGCCACAGAGCAGTTCTTC	CAISELATEQFF
TRBV6-5	TRBD1	TRBJ1-1	TGTGCCAGCACCCTCGGGACAGGGACTGAAGCTTTCTTT	CASTLGTGTEAFF
TRBV5-6	NA	TRBJ2-7	TGTGCCACCTCCCGCTTGGGTTTTGAGGACTACGAGCAGTACTTC	CATSRLGFEDYEQYF
TRBV29-1	TRBD1	TRBJ2-5	TGCAGCGGAGCCGGGACAGGGGGAGAGACCCAGTACTTC	CSGAGTGGETQYF
TRBV28	NA	TRBJ2-7	TGTGCCAGCTGGGGAGGAGGATACGAGCAGTACTTC	CASWGGGYEQYF
TRBV7-2	NA	TRBJ1-2	TGTGCCAGCACCCATTCGGGGGGGAGTAGCTATGGCTACACCTTC	CASTHSGGSSYGYTF
TRBV28	TRBD2	TRBJ2-3	TGTGCCAGCAGCCCCCCGTTACTAGCGGGAGCAGATACGCAGTATTTT	CASSPPLLAGADTQYF
TRBV19	TRBD2	TRBJ2-7	TGTGCCAGTAGGGAGCGGGAGGGCTACGAGCAGTACTTC	CASREREGYEQYF
TRBV5-4	TRBD1	TRBJ1-5	TGTGCCAGCAGCACCGACAGGGGTAATCAGCCCCAGCATTTT	CASSTDRGNQPQHF
TRBV4-2	TRBD2	TRBJ2-7	TGTGCCAGCAGCCAAGCCCTTCCCCCGGGGGGGACGGGTACCTACGAGCAGTACTTC	CASSQALPPGGTGTYEQYF
TRBV28	TRBD2	TRBJ2-7	TGTGCCAGCAGTAAGACTAGCGGGAGCTACGAGCAGTACTTC	CASSKTSGSYEQYF
TRBV27	TRBD1	TRBJ2-7	TGTGCCAGCAGACGGGACAGGGGGTTATACGAGCAGTACTTC	CASRRDRGLYEQYF
TRBV28	TRBD2	TRBJ2-5	TGTGCCAGCAGTCCCCCGGCGGGGGTGGGAGAGACCCAGTACTTC	CASSPPAGVGETQYF
TRBV4-3	TRBD1	TRBJ2-1	TGCGCCAGCAGCCAAGAAACCGCAACAGGGGGCGGTTATGGTGAGCAGTTCTTC	CASSQETATGGGYGEQFF
TRBV10-1	TRBD2	TRBJ2-5	TGCGCCAGCAGTGACCCCGGGACTAGCGGGCGAGAGACCCAGTACTTC	CASSDPGTSGRETQYF
TRBV4-2	TRBD1	TRBJ2-7	TGTGCCAGCAGCCAAGATTGGGGGACAGGGGCCTACGAGCAGTACTTC	CASSQDWGTGAYEQYF
TRBV9	NA	TRBJ1-4	TGTGCCAGCAGCCCCGGGGGGGCAACTAATGAAAAACTGTTTTTT	CASSPGGATNEKLFF
TRBV4-1	TRBD2	TRBJ2-1	TGCGCCAGCAGCCCCCAGGGTAGCGGGATAATACTAGCCTCCTACAATGAGCAGTTCTTC	CASSPQGSGIILASYNEQFF
TRBV18	TRBD1	TRBJ2-3	TGTGCCAGCTCACCATACCGGGACAGGGGGCCAGCAGATACGCAGTATTTT	CASSPYRDRGPADTQYF
TRBV2	TRBD2	TRBJ2-2	TGTGCCAGCACTAGCGGGGGGGCATACGCCGGGGAGCTGTTTTTT	CASTSGGAYAGELFF